The entry that follows covers one TCR beta chain sequence. Its antigen is not known. This specimen belongs to a study of identifying expanded T cells in peripheral blood. Study findings and constraints: Clone count variance between roughly 2-week samples rose with total template count. About 1.2 clones differed between technical replicates, versus around 15 and 19 over time.

This table comes from immunoSEQ multiplex PCR, and its TCRdb copy is limited to in-frame clones, with some not included. The sample yields some 70,000 clones, under 90% seen once. The V gene lost 6 bases and the J gene lost 1 base, with 9 bases spanning the gap. The CDR3 is made up of 13 amino acids. The germline gives CDR1 SNHLY, CDR2 FYNNEI. The clonotype was recovered from a person aged 18 to 70 in good health. V and J are TRBV2 and TRBJ1-1; D ambiguous. The sequenced sample consisted of blood. In DNA, the CDR3 is TGTGCCAGCAGCGCCGAGGGGAACACTGAAGCTTTCTTT. Translating gives CASSAEGNTEAFF.